These T cell receptor beta chains were read from a single sample in a study of cytomegalovirus exposure and HLA in healthy donors. Measured with immunoSEQ multiplex PCR; TCRdb has only the in-frame clones, and not every one. The sample contains about 67,000 clones, 75% of which appear only once. Source material: PBMCs. These receptor sequences come from a man aged 55-75 years in good health and CMV-seropositive. Both conserved end residues are part of each CDR3.

v_call: TRBV6-6
j_call: TRBJ1-2
cdr3_aa: CAIPGQGNYGYTF

v_call: TRBV6-5
j_call: TRBJ2-3
cdr3_aa: CASNLGTGTDTQYF

v_call: TRBV5-4
j_call: TRBJ1-3
cdr3_aa: CASSLGYGQFSGNTIYF

v_call: TRBV6-6
j_call: TRBJ1-1
cdr3_aa: CASSYGTGRSTEAFF

v_call: TRBV7-9
j_call: TRBJ2-7
cdr3_aa: CASSSPESSYEQYF

v_call: TRBV5-8
j_call: TRBJ1-6
cdr3_aa: CASSLGQNNSPLHF

v_call: TRBV7-9
j_call: TRBJ2-7
cdr3_aa: CASRNPGTGAYEQYF

v_call: TRBV5-4
j_call: TRBJ1-1
cdr3_aa: CASSLAQGGTEAFF

v_call: TRBV5-1
j_call: TRBJ2-5
cdr3_aa: CASSFDRLAGGKETQYF

v_call: TRBV4-1
j_call: TRBJ2-7
cdr3_aa: CASSQGQGRAYEQYF

v_call: TRBV6-5
j_call: TRBJ2-3
cdr3_aa: CASSTVSDTQYF

v_call: TRBV11-3
j_call: TRBJ1-1
cdr3_aa: CASSASMNTEAFF

v_call: TRBV10-1
j_call: NA
cdr3_aa: CASSRDISYEQYF

v_call: TRBV28
j_call: TRBJ1-3
cdr3_aa: CASSPTNGGGNTIYF

v_call: TRBV19
j_call: TRBJ2-7
cdr3_aa: CASSIISTGSDEQYF

v_call: TRBV29-1
j_call: TRBJ2-1
cdr3_aa: CSVEKQGVRNEQFF